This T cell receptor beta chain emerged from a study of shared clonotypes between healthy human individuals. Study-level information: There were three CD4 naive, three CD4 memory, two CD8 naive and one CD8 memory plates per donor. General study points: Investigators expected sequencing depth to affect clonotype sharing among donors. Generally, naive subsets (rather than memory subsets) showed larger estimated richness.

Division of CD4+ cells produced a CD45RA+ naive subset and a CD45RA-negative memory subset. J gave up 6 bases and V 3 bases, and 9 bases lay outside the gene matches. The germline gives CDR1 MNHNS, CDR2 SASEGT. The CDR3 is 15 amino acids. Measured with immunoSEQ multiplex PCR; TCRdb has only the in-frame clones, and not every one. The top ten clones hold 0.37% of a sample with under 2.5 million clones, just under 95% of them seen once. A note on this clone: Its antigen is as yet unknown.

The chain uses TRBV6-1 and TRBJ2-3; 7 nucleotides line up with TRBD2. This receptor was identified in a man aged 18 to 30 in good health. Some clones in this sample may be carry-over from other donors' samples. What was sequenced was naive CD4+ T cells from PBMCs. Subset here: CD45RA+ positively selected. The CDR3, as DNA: TGTGCCAGCAGTGATCCGAGCGGGATCAGGGATACGCAGTATTTT. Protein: CASSDPSGIRDTQYF.